The 10 T cell receptor beta chains in this list originate from one sample, sequenced in a study of cytomegalovirus exposure and HLA in healthy donors. PCR was performed using 60 Vbeta and 13 Jbeta primers. The data were produced by immunoSEQ multiplex PCR, yet TCRdb's version contains in-frame clones alone and is incomplete. The repertoire holds about 130,000 clones, with 60% to 85% as singletons. Sequenced input: PBMCs. The receptors were gathered from a woman between 40 and 50 years old in good health and CMV-seronegative.

The gene calls are TRBV7-3 and TRBJ2-7; TRBD1 matches at 10 bases. Trimming at V came to 4 bases and at J to 7 bases, leaving 10 bases not matched to a gene. The germline gives CDR1 SGHTA, CDR2 FQGTGA. The CDR3 sequence is 15 residues long. The CDR3 is CASSSPGTGDREQYF. CDR3 coding DNA: TGTGCCAGCAGCTCCCCGGGGACAGGGGATCGGGAGCAGTACTTC. The complete variable domain, with remaining parts taken from reference TRBV7-3 and TRBJ2-7, reads GAGVSQTPSNKVTEKGKYVELRCDPISGHTALYWYRQSLGQGPEFLIYFQGTGAADDSGLPNDRFFAVRPEGSVSTLKIQRTERGDSAVYLCASSSPGTGDREQYFGPGTRLTVT.

J is TRBJ2-5 and V is TRBV27, with TRBD1 identical over 7 bases. CDR1 and CDR2 from the germline V gene are MNHEY and SMNVEV (reference sequence). This CDR3 has 14 amino acids. After removal of 4 bases from V and 0 bases from J, the junction contained 2 bases not matched to a gene. DNA of the CDR3: TGTGCCAGCAGTTCACAGGGGCACCAAGAGACCCAGTACTTC. Amino acid sequence: CASSSQGHQETQYF.

The chain is built from TRBV11-2 and TRBJ2-1, with 9 nucleotides matching TRBD2. Germline values: CDR1 SGHAT, CDR2 FQNNGV. The CDR3 extends over 16 amino acids. The J segment lost 7 bases and the V segment lost 4 bases, leaving 11 bases of the junction unmatched. This CDR3 reads CASSSLTSGPRNEQFF. The CDR3 DNA follows: TGTGCCAGCAGCTCTCTCACTAGCGGGCCAAGGAATGAGCAGTTCTTC.

This sequence joins TRBV5-8 and TRBJ1-5; D is unresolved. V lost 3 bases, J lost 1 base, and 17 bases lay in between. Germline CDR1 is SGHTS and CDR2 is YDEGEE. The CDR3 sequence is 17 residues long. CDR3 bases: TGTGCCAGCAGCTCTTTACCTGACTGGAGGAGCAATCAGCCCCAGCATTTT. This codes for CASSSLPDWRSNQPQHF.

The V call is TRBV7-9, the J call TRBJ2-5, with 9 nucleotides matching TRBD1. Germline V gene data show CDR1 as SEHNR and CDR2 as FQNEAQ (reference sequence). The trim removed 0 bases at V and 2 bases at J, leaving 1 base unmatched. The CDR3 has 15 residues. The DNA of the CDR3 is TGTGCCAGCAGCTTAGCCGGGACAGGGCAAGAGACCCAGTACTTC. This codes for CASSLAGTGQETQYF.

The chain uses TRBV27 and TRBJ1-4, with D possibly matching TRBD1 (6 bases). Trimming took off 5 bases at V and 0 bases at J, with 16 bases between the two ends. Germline CDR1 is MNHEY and CDR2 is SMNVEV (reference sequence). This CDR3 has 17 residues. CDR3 loop: CASSRFLQGATNEKLFF. The DNA for the CDR3 is TGTGCCAGCAGTCGCTTTTTACAGGGCGCAACTAATGAAAAACTGTTTTTT.

The rearrangement joins TRBV11-2 to TRBJ1-1; 7 bases match TRBD1. This CDR3 contains 14 residues. V shed 3 bases, J shed 1 base, and the junction held 2 bases outside the gene matches. Germline-derived CDR1 and CDR2 are SGHAT and FQNNGV. The DNA for the CDR3 is TGTGCCAGCAGCTTGGACAGGTGGAACACTGAAGCTTTCTTT. This translates into CASSLDRWNTEAFF.

This rearrangement joins TRBV7-2 to TRBJ1-1, with D maybe TRBD1 (6 bases). V lost 0 bases, J lost 11 bases, and 16 bases lay in between. The CDR3 totals 14 residues. Per the germline V gene, CDR1 is SGHTA and CDR2 is FQGNSA. The DNA for the CDR3 is TGTGCCAGCAGCTTAGCGCCAGGATTGCAGGGGGCTTTCTTT. Encoded protein: CASSLAPGLQGAFF.

The chain links TRBV28 to TRBJ2-4, with D possibly matching TRBD2 (6 bases). Germline CDR1 reads MDHEN; CDR2 reads SYDVKM. Trimming stripped 2 bases from V and 5 bases from J, with 10 bases between. This CDR3 has 14 amino acids. The chain's CDR3 is CASSLGGLQNIQYF. CDR3 nucleotide sequence: TGTGCCAGCAGTTTAGGGGGGTTGCAAAACATTCAGTACTTC.

In its sample, this clone was seen a few times. The chain couples TRBV27 to TRBJ1-5, with unresolved D. Germline CDR1 MNHEY, CDR2 SMNVEV (reference sequence). Trimming pared 5 bases from V and 5 bases from J, leaving 19 bases between. This CDR3 has 16 residues. This chain's CDR3 is CASSPRAWARDQPQHF. The CDR3 coding sequence is TGTGCCAGCAGTCCTCGGGCGTGGGCGAGGGATCAGCCCCAGCATTTT.